A single sample gave rise to the 18 T cell receptor beta chains below, sequenced in a study of technical replicates of blood from a handful of donors. TCRdb keeps only in-frame clones here, not all; method: immunoSEQ multiplex PCR. The repertoire holds 50,000 to 70,000 clones, with 93% as singletons. Material for sequencing was PBMCs. The receptors were sampled from a human donor in good health. Some clones in this sample may be carry-over from other donors' samples.

The V gene is TRBV4-3, the J gene TRBJ1-2; TRBD1 might be the D (6 bases). The CDR3 is 16 amino acids. Between the trimmed V and J ends, which lost 1 base and 2 bases, there was a span of 14 bases. Germline lookup yields CDR1 LGHNA and CDR2 YSLEER. CDR3 in DNA: TGCGCCAGCAGCCAAGGACAGGCGGGTATGAACTATGGCTACACCTTC. Encoded protein: CASSQGQAGMNYGYTF.

The chain recombines TRBV4-1 with TRBJ2-7; 12 bases are shared with TRBD2. CDR3 length: 15 residues. Germline V gives CDR1 MGHRA, CDR2 YSYEKL. Losses at the gene ends were 3 bases for V and 2 bases for J; bases not matched to a gene: 2. CDR3 nucleotides: TGCGCCAGCAGCCAGCTAGCGGGAGGGCCCTACGAGCAGTACTTC. As protein: CASSQLAGGPYEQYF.

The genes are TRBV10-2 and TRBJ1-1, with a tentative D call TRBD1 (5 bases). The germline gives CDR1 WSHSY, CDR2 SAAADI. Trimming cost V 3 bases and J 4 bases, with 9 bases left between them. This CDR3 comprises 13 residues. CDR3 region: CASSERQGTEAFF. CDR3 nucleotide sequence: TGCGCCAGCAGTGAACGGCAGGGCACTGAAGCTTTCTTT.

In its sample, this clone was seen once. The genes are TRBV6-5 and TRBJ1-1; 10 bases are a match to TRBD1. The ends lost 5 bases at V and 10 bases at J; junction bases unmatched: 7. The CDR3 totals 13 residues. The V gene's germline CDR1 is MNHEY and CDR2 SVGAGI. CDR3 coding DNA: TGTGCCAGCAGTCAAGACAGGGGGCGACCAGCTTTCTTT. This sequence encodes CASSQDRGRPAFF.

CDR3 DNA sequence: TGCGCCAGCAGCCAGGGACAGTCTTCACCCCTCCACTTT. It is translated as CASSQGQSSPLHF. The rearrangement uses TRBV4-3 and TRBJ1-6, with 7 positions matching TRBD1. Germline CDR1 reads LGHNA; CDR2 reads YSLEER. Trimming at V came to 3 bases and at J to 9 bases, leaving 2 bases not matched to a gene. The CDR3 is 13 residues long.

J is TRBJ2-3 and V is TRBV27; 12 bases are a match to TRBD2. The germline gives CDR1 MNHEY, CDR2 SMNVEV (reference sequence). The V gene end was trimmed by 3 bases and the J gene end by 0 bases; junction bases not matched to a gene: 4. The CDR3 has 17 residues. This CDR3 reads CASSLLLAGGSTDTQYF. The CDR3, as DNA: TGTGCCAGCAGTTTGCTCCTAGCGGGGGGGAGCACAGATACGCAGTATTTT.

This clone was seen once. The gene calls are TRBV2 and TRBJ2-7; no clear D gene. With 6 bases removed from V and 7 bases from J, the gap between germline ends came to 10 bases. CDR3 length: 11 residues. Germline V CDR1 and CDR2: SNHLY, FYNNEI. DNA for the CDR3: TGTGCCAGCAGCGTTATGAGAGAGCAGTACTTC. Its translation: CASSVMREQYF. The full variable domain, rest sourced from reference TRBV2 and TRBJ2-7, is EPEVTQTPSHQVTQMGQEVILRCVPISNHLYFYWYRQILGQKVEFLVSFYNNEISEKSEIFDDQFSVERPDGSNFTLKIRSTKLEDSAMYFCASSVMREQYFGPGTRLTVT.

J is TRBJ1-1 and V is TRBV7-9; D unresolved. CDR3 length: 11 residues. The germline CDR1 and CDR2 sequences are SEHNR and FQNEAQ (reference sequence). Between the trimmed V and J ends, which lost 3 bases and 8 bases, there was a span of 7 bases. CDR3 coding DNA: TGTGCCAGCAGCTTGATGAGAGAAGCTTTCTTT. Protein product: CASSLMREAFF.

V and J are TRBV4-3 and TRBJ2-1; D is undetermined. The CDR3 is 13 amino acids. Looked up from germline, CDR1 is LGHNA and CDR2 is YSLEER. The V and J ends lost 0 bases and 10 bases respectively, with 10 bases between them. CDR3 region: CASSQDRLREQFF. For the CDR3, the DNA is TGCGCCAGCAGCCAAGACAGGCTCCGGGAGCAGTTCTTC.

The chain recombines TRBV4-2 with TRBJ2-2, with unresolved D. The CDR3 is 13 residues long. The germline V gene encodes CDR1 LGHNA and CDR2 YNFKEQ. The germline V and J ends were trimmed by 1 base and 7 bases, with 7 bases remaining between them. The CDR3, as DNA: TGTGCCAGCAGCCAAGGTCCGGGCGGGGAGCTGTTTTTT. Protein product: CASSQGPGGELFF.

The V and J genes are TRBV5-4 and TRBJ2-7; 13 positions agree with TRBD2. Unmatched junction bases numbered 8, after V lost 3 bases and J lost 5 bases. Germline V CDR1 and CDR2: SGHNT, YYREEE (reference sequence). The CDR3 has 16 amino acids. The CDR3 DNA reads TGTGCCAGCAGCTCCTGGACTAGCGGGAGTGGCGACGAGCAGTACTTC. Protein sequence: CASSSWTSGSGDEQYF.

V is TRBV10-3 and J is TRBJ2-7; TRBD1 agrees at 9 bases. The V gene's germline CDR1 is ENHRY and CDR2 SYGVKD. There are 14 residues in the CDR3. V lost 6 bases and J lost 7; bases outside the gene matches: 10. The CDR3 DNA reads TGTGCCATCAGAGGACAGGGGAGCCTTGGAGAGCAGTACTTC. Translated: CAIRGQGSLGEQYF.

The chain links TRBV10-3 to TRBJ2-5; 9 nucleotides line up with TRBD2. V dropped 6 bases and J dropped 7; count of bases not matched to a gene: 15. The CDR3 is 16 residues long. Germline lookup yields CDR1 ENHRY and CDR2 SYGVKD. The CDR3 protein is CAISPSGVAGERTQYF. In DNA, the CDR3 is TGTGCCATCAGCCCGTCGGGTGTAGCGGGAGAACGGACCCAGTACTTC.

The chain joins TRBV18 to TRBJ2-5; 8 bases line up with TRBD2. The CDR3 sequence is 17 residues long. Germline assignment: CDR1 KGHSH and CDR2 LQKENI. Trimming removed 2 bases from V and 5 bases from J; junction bases left unmatched: 13. The CDR3 DNA follows: TGTGCCAGCTCACCATTCGGAAAGGTCGAGCGGGGGGAGACCCAGTACTTC. This translates into CASSPFGKVERGETQYF.

The chain combines TRBV28 with TRBJ1-2, with D hard to call. Deletions cut 10 bases from V and 2 bases from J, with 14 bases between. CDR1 is MDHEN, CDR2 SYDVKM, per germline. CDR3 length: 13 residues. For the CDR3, the DNA is TGTGCCATCGCGGCGCCGGAGAACTATGGCTACACCTTC. Translated: CAIAAPENYGYTF.

The sample holds one count of this clone. This rearrangement joins TRBV6-1 to TRBJ1-4, with 10 positions matching TRBD1. Germline loops: CDR1 MNHNS, CDR2 SASEGT. The CDR3 is 15 residues long. J gave up 8 bases and V 6 bases, and 9 bases lay outside the gene matches. The CDR3 DNA reads as TGTGCCAGCAGCGAACCGACAGGGGGCGCAGAAAAACTGTTTTTT. Residues: CASSEPTGGAEKLFF.

In this sample, this clone turned up a few times. This rearrangement joins TRBV18 to TRBJ2-1; the match to TRBD2 covers 9 bases. Germline-derived CDR1 and CDR2 are KGHSH and LQKENI. J gave up 6 bases and V 5 bases, and 8 bases lay outside the gene matches. CDR3 length: 15 amino acids. CDR3 sequence (DNA): TGTGCCAGCTCAAGGCCTAGCGGGACTATCAATGAGCAGTTCTTC. Amino acids: CASSRPSGTINEQFF.

The chain has TRBV19 and TRBJ1-2, with TRBD1 matching over 9 bases. The V segment lost 6 bases and the J segment 3 bases; nucleotides outside the gene matches: 5. CDR3 length equals 14 residues. Germline V gene sequence: CDR1 LNHDA, CDR2 SQIVND (reference sequence). The CDR3 nucleotides are TGTGCCAGTAGCATACAGGGGGCGTACTATGGCTACACCTTC. This codes for CASSIQGAYYGYTF.